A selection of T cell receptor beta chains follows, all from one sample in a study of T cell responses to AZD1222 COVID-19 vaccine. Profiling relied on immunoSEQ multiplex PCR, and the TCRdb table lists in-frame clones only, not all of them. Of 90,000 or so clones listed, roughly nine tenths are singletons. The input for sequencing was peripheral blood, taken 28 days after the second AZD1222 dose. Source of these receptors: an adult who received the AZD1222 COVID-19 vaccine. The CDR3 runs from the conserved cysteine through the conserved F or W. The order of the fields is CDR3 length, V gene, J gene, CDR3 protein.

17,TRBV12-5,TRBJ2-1,CASGLVRGPRDLNEQFF
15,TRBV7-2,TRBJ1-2,CASSPQIGDFYGYTF
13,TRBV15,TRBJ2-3,CATRGLVVDTQYF
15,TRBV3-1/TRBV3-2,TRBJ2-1,CASSQAGARYNEQFF
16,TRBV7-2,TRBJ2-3,CASSLGHLITTDTQYF
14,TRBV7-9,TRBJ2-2,CASSPRTATGELFF
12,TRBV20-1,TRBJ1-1,CSASQGAGEAFF
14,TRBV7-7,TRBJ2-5,CASSLAGVEQTQYF
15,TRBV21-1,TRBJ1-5,CASSKRDSKDQPQHF
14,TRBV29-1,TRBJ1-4,CSARPGQSNEKLFF
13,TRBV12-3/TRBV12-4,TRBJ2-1,CASSLWGTDEQFF
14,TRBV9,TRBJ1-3,CASSVGDSGNTIYF
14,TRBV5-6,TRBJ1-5,CASSPGRVNQPQHF
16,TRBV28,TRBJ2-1,CASSATSGSSYNEQFF
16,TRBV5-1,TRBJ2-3,CASSLAVGRESDTQYF
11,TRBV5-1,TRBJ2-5,CASSLGTDLYF
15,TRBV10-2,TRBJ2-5,CASSRPSGDQETQYF
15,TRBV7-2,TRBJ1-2,CASSPHRDAYDGYTF
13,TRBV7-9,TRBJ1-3,CASSLYSGNTIYF
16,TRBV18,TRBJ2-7,CASSPREDRVGYEQYF
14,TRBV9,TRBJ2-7,CASGGARGSTEQYF
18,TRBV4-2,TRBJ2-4,CASSQGGRTGPVKNIQYF
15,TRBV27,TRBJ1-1,CASSPSPGILTEAFF
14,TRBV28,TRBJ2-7,CASRAYRGSYEQYF
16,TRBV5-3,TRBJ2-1,CARSGHYRGCRDEQFF
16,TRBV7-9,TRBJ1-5,CASSLGAGTLFQPQHF
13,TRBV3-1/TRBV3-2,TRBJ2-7,CASSQLQGFEQYF
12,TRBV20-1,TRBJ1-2,CSASGRAYGYTF
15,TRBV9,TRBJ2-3,CASSVAGSSTDTQYF
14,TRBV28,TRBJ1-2,CASSLAPPDNGYTF
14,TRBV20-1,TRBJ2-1,CSASRGAENNEQFF
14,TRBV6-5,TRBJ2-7,CASPRVRRPYEQYF
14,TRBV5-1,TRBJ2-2,CASSPPSNTGELFF
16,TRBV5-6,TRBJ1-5,CASSKTGTGSNQPQHF
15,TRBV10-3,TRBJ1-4,CATGRGDRLNEKLFF
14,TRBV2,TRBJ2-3,CASSERGAGDTQYF
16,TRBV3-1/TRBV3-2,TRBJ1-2,CASSQDGAGGRYGYTF
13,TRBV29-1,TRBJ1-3,CSARPFSGNTIYF
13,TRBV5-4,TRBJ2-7,CASSWTGVNEQYF
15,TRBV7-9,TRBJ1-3,CASRLRGGAGNTIYF
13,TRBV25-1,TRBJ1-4,CASVGGLGEKLFF
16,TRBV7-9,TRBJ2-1,CASSLVSGGRSNEQFF
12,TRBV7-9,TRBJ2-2,CARTGDTGELFF
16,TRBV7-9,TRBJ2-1,CASSSFRQDYNNEQFF
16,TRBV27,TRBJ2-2,CASSLSPGANTGELFF
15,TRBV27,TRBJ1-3,CASSPQGATGNTIYF
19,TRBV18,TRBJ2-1,CASSPPSGGARRHYNEQFF
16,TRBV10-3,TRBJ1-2,CAISDYGQQGDYGYTF
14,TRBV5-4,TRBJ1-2,CASSRGGPEGGYTF
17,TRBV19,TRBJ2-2,CATHPFAGGEYTGELFF
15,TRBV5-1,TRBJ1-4,CASSLGDRGNEKLFF
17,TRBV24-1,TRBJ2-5,CATSEPGQGADQETQYF
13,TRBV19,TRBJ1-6,CATKGGRNSPLHF
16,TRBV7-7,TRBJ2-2,CASSAGRILRTGELFF
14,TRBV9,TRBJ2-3,CASSADRVTDTQYF